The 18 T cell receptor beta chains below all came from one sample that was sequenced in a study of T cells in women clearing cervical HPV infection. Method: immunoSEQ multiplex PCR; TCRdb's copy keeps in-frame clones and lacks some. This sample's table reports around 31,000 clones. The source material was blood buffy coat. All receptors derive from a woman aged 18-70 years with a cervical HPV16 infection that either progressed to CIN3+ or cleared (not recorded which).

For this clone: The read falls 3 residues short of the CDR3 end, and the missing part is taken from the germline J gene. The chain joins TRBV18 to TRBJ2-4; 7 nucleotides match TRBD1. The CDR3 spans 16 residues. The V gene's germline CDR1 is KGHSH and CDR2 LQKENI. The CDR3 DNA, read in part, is TGTGCCAGCTCGCCCCAAACAGGGGAGAAGAGCTATGGT. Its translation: CASSPQTGEKSYG. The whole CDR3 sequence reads CASSPQTGEKSYGQYF.

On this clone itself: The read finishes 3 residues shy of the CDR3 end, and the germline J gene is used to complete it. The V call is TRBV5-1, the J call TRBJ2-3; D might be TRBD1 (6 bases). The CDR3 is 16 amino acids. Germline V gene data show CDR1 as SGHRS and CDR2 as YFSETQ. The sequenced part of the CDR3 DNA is TGCGCCAGCAGCTTGGGACAGGCGCCACTCAATCAGCCG. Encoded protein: CASSLGQAPLNQP. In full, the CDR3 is CASSLGQAPLNQPQYF.

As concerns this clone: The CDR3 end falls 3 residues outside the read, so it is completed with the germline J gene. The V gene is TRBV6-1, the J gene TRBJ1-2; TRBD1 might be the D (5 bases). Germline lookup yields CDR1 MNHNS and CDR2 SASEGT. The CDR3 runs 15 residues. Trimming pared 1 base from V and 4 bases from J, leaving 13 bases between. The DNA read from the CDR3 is TGTGCCAGCAGTGAAGAGGTCAGGGCACCCTATGGC. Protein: CASSEEVRAPYG. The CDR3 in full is CASSEEVRAPYGYTF.

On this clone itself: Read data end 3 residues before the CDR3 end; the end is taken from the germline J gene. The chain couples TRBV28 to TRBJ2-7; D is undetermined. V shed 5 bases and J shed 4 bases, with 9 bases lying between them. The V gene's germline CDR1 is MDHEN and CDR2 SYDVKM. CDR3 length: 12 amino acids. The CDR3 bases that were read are TGTGCCAGCAGTGGCACCTGGTACGAG. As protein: CASSGTWYE. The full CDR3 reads CASSGTWYEQYF. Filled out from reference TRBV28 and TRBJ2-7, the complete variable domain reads DVKVTQSSRYLVKRTGEKVFLECVQDMDHENMFWYRQDPGLGLRLIYFSYDVKMKEKGDIPEGYSVSREKKERFSLILESASTNQTSMYLCASSGTWYEQYFGPGTRLTVT.

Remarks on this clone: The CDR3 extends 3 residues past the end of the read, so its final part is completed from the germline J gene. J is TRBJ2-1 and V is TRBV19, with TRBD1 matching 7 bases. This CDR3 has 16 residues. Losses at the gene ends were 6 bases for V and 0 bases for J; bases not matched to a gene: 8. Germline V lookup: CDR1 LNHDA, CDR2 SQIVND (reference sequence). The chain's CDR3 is CASRTTGVPSYNEQFF. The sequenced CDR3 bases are TGTGCCAGTAGGACTACAGGGGTCCCCTCCTACAATGAG.

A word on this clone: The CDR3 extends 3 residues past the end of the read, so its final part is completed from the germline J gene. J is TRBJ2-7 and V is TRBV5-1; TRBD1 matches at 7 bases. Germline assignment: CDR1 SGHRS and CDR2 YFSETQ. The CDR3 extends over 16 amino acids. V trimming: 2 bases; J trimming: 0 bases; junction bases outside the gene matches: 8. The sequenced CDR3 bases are TGCGCCAGCAGCTTCCGGGGCACAGGGGACTCCTACGAG. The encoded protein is CASSFRGTGDSYE. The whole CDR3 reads CASSFRGTGDSYEQYF.

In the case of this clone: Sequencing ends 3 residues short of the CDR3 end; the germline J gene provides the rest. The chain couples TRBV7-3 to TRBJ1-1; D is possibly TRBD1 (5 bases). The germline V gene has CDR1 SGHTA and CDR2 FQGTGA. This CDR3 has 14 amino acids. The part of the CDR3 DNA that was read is TGTGCCAGCAGCTTAATGGTGGGGCCAGATACG. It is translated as CASSLMVGPDT. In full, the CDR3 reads CASSLMVGPDTAFF.

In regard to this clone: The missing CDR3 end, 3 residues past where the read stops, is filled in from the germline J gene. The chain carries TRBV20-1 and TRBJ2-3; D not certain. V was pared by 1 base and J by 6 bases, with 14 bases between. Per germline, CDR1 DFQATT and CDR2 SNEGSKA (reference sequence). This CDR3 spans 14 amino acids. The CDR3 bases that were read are TGCAGTGCTAGAGTACCCCAGAAGGCCGATACG. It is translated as CSARVPQKADT. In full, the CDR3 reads CSARVPQKADTQYF.

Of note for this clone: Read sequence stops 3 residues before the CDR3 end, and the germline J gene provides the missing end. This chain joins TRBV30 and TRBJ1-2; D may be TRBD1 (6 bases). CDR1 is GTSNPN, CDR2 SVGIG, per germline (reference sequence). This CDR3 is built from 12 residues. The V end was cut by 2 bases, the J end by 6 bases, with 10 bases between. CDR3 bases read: TGTGCCTGGAGTTCCACAGGGAATGGC. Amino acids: CAWSSTGNG. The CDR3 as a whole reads CAWSSTGNGYTF.

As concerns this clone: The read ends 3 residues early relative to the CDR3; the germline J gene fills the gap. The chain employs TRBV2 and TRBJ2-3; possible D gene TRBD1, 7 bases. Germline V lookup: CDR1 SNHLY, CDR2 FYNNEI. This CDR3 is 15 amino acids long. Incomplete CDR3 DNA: TGTGCCAGCAGCTACCGCGGGACAGCACAAGAGACG. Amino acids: CASSYRGTAQET. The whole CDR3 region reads CASSYRGTAQETQYF. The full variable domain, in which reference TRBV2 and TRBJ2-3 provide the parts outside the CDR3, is EPEVTQTPSHQVTQMGQEVILRCVPISNHLYFYWYRQILGQKVEFLVSFYNNEISEKSEIFDDQFSVERPDGSNFTLKIRSTKLEDSAMYFCASSYRGTAQETQYFGPGTRLTVL.

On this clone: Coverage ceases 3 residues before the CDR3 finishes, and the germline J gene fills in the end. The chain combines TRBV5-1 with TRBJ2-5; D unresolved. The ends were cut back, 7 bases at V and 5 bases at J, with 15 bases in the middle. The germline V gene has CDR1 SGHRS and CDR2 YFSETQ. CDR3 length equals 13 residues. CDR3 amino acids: CASFASSGETQYF. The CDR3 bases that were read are TGCGCCAGCTTCGCGTCTAGTGGGGAGACC.

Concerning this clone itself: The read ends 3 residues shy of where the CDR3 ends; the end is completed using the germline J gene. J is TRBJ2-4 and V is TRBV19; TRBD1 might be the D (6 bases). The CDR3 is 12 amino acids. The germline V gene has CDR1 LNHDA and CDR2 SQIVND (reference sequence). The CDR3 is CASSIGVQGQYF. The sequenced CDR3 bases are TGTGCCAGTAGTATAGGGGTACAGGGT.

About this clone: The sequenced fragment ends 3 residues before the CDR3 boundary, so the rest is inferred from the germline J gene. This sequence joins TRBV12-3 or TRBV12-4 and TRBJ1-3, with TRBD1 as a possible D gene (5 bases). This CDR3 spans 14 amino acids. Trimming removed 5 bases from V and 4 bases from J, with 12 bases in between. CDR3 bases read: TGTGCCAGCAGTCGCGGGGCTGGAGGAAACACC. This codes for CASSRGAGGNT. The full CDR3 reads CASSRGAGGNTIYF.

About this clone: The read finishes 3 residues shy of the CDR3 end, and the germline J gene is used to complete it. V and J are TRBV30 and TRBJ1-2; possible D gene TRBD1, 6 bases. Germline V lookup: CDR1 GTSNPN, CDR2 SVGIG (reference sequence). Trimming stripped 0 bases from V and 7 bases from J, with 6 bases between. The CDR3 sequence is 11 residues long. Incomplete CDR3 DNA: TGTGCCTGGAGTGTAGGGGGTGGC. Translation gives CAWSVGGG. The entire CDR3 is CAWSVGGGYTF.

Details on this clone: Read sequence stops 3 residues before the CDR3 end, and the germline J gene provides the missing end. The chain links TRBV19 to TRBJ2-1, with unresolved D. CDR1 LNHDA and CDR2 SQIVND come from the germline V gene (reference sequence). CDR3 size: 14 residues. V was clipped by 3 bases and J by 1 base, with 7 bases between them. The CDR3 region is CASSIQRSYNEQFF. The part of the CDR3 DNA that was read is TGTGCCAGTAGTATCCAGCGATCCTACAATGAG.

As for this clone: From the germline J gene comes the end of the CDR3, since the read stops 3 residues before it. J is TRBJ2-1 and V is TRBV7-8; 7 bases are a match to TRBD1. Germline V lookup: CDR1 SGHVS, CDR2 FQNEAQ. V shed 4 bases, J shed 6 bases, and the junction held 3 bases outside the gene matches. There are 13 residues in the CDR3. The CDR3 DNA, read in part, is TGTGCCAGCAGCTCCGACAGGGCCAATGAG. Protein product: CASSSDRANE. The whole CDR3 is CASSSDRANEQFF.

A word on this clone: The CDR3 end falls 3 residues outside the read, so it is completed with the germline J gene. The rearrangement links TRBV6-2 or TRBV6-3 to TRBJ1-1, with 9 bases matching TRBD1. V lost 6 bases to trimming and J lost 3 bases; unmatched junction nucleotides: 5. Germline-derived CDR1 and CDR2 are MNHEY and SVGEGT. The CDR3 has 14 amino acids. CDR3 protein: CASRDRGRYTEAFF. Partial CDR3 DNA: TGTGCCAGCAGGGACAGGGGAAGGTACACTGAA.

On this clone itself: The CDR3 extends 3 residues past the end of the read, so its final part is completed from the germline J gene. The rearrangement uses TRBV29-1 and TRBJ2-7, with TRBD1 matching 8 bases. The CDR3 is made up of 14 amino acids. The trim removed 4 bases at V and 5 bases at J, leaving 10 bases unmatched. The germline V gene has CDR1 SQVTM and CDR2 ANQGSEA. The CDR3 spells CSVARTGGRDEQYF. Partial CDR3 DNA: TGCAGCGTTGCAAGAACAGGGGGACGGGACGAG.